A single sample gave rise to the 27 T cell receptor beta chains below, sequenced in a study of blood T cell repertoires in COVID-19 (TCRdb year 2020). Receptor amplification or capture employed the immunoSEQ multiplex PCR assay. This immuneACCESS table, as held by TCRdb, lists in-frame sequences with V and J called but not all clones. Of the missing ones, under half trace to an unresolved V gene in checked studies; the others have no known cause. The sample profile shows under 85,000 clones; over 75% of them were found once. About 9.9% of the sample is held by the ten biggest clonotypes. The sample consisted of peripheral blood. The receptors were gathered from a human donor in a cohort sampled during active COVID-19.

The genes are TRBV5-1 and TRBJ2-7; 10 nucleotides agree with TRBD1. Germline V lookup: CDR1 SGHRS, CDR2 YFSETQ. The CDR3 length is 15 residues. Trimming at V came to 1 base and at J to 8 bases, leaving 9 bases not matched to a gene. This CDR3 is CASSLNDRGPPKQYF. In DNA form, the CDR3 reads TGCGCCAGCAGCTTGAATGACAGGGGGCCTCCGAAGCAGTACTTC.

The chain has TRBV19 and TRBJ1-5; D unclear. Between the trimmed V and J ends, which lost 7 bases and 3 bases, there was a span of 19 bases. The CDR3 totals 16 residues. Germline CDR1 and CDR2: LNHDA and SQIVND (reference sequence). The CDR3 loop reads CASTLMSRGFNQPQHF. The CDR3 nucleotides read TGTGCCAGTACCCTGATGAGTCGCGGATTCAATCAGCCCCAGCATTTT.

The chain links TRBV6-5 to TRBJ2-2, with TRBD1 matching 9 bases. CDR1 MNHEY and CDR2 SVGAGI come from the germline V gene. CDR3 size: 16 residues. Trimming cost V 4 bases and J 4 bases; bases outside gene matches: 7. Here the CDR3 DNA reads TGTGCCAGCAGTTTCCCCGGGACAGGGCGCACCGGGGAGCTGTTTTTT. It codes for CASSFPGTGRTGELFF.

This rearrangement joins TRBV10-3 to TRBJ2-7; 10 bases fit TRBD1. CDR1 and CDR2 (germline): ENHRY, SYGVKD. With V trimmed by 3 bases and J by 3 bases, 2 bases remained unmatched. The CDR3 is 14 amino acids. DNA for the CDR3: TGTGCCATCAGTGAAAGGACAGGGGGCTACGAGCAGTACTTC. Translated: CAISERTGGYEQYF.

The chain links TRBV11-1 to TRBJ2-2, with 9 nucleotides matching TRBD1. Germline loops: CDR1 SGHAT, CDR2 FQDESV (reference sequence). J was trimmed by 7 bases and V by 5 bases; bases with no gene match: 5. The CDR3 totals 14 residues. CDR3 nucleotides: TGTGCCAGCAGCCTGAGGACAGGGGACGGGGAGCTGTTTTTT. Encoded protein: CASSLRTGDGELFF. Drawing the rest from reference TRBV11-1 and TRBJ2-2, the complete variable domain is EAEVAQSPRYKITEKSQAVAFWCDPISGHATLYWYRQILGQGPELLVQFQDESVVDDSQLPKDRFSAERLKGVDSTLKIQPAELGDSAMYLCASSLRTGDGELFFGEGSRLTVL.

The genes are TRBV7-2 and TRBJ2-7; a weak D match, TRBD2 (6 bases). This CDR3 comprises 17 residues. Germline CDR1 and CDR2: SGHTA and FQGNSA. The V gene lost 2 bases and the J gene lost 0 bases, with 17 bases spanning the gap. In DNA, the CDR3 is TGTGCCAGCAGCTTAACTACCGGGACTCGAAGCTCCTACGAGCAGTACTTC. It yields the protein CASSLTTGTRSSYEQYF.

The chain joins TRBV10-3 to TRBJ1-1; D is unresolved. This CDR3 contains 14 residues. Between the trimmed V and J ends, which lost 5 bases and 1 base, there was a span of 11 bases. Per germline, CDR1 ENHRY and CDR2 SYGVKD. The CDR3 coding sequence is TGTGCCATCAGTTCCTTACAGAGGAACACTGAAGCTTTCTTT. Protein: CAISSLQRNTEAFF.

The chain is built from TRBV7-9 and TRBJ2-2, with D possibly TRBD1 on 6 matching bases. The V and J ends lost 7 bases and 1 base respectively, with 16 bases between them. Per germline, CDR1 SEHNR and CDR2 FQNEAQ (reference sequence). The CDR3 consists of 16 residues. CDR3 residues: CASNPPRGQNTGELFF. The CDR3 DNA reads as TGTGCCAGCAACCCTCCCAGGGGCCAGAACACCGGGGAGCTGTTTTTT.

V is TRBV28 and J is TRBJ1-2, with a weak D call TRBD1 (5 bases). Trimming removed 5 bases from V and 8 bases from J, with 18 bases in between. CDR3 size: 14 residues. Looked up from germline, CDR1 is MDHEN and CDR2 is SYDVKM. The CDR3 sequence is CASSPQGPVFGYTF. For the CDR3, the DNA is TGTGCCAGCAGTCCCCAGGGTCCCGTATTCGGCTACACCTTC.

The rearrangement uses TRBV29-1 and TRBJ1-4; the match to TRBD1 covers 7 bases. The V gene's germline CDR1 is SQVTM and CDR2 ANQGSEA. CDR3 length: 14 amino acids. With 6 bases clipped from V and 4 bases from J, the junction kept 8 bases outside the gene matches. In nucleotides, the CDR3 is TGCAGCGTGGGACAGCGGTTTAATAATGAAAAACTGTTTTTT. Residues: CSVGQRFNNEKLFF. Combining the CDR3 with reference TRBV29-1 and TRBJ1-4 gives the whole variable domain SAVISQKPSRDICQRGTSLTIQCQVDSQVTMMFWYRQQPGQSLTLIATANQGSEATYESGFVIDKFPISRPNLTFSTLTVSNMSPEDSSIYLCSVGQRFNNEKLFFGSGTQLSVL.

The sample holds one count of this clone. The V gene is TRBV5-4, the J gene TRBJ1-3; a weak D match, TRBD1 (6 bases). From germline, CDR1 is SGHNT and CDR2 YYREEE (reference sequence). The CDR3 runs 14 residues. V was shortened by 4 bases and J by 1 base, with 9 bases between the two germline ends. CDR3 in DNA: TGTGCCAGCAGCATACAGGGTTCTGGAAACACCATATATTTT. Translation gives CASSIQGSGNTIYF.

J is TRBJ2-5 and V is TRBV5-1, with D maybe TRBD1 (6 bases). Trimming cost V 4 bases and J 4 bases, with 14 bases left between them. The length of the CDR3 is 14 residues. Germline lookup yields CDR1 SGHRS and CDR2 YFSETQ. CDR3 DNA sequence: TGCGCCAGCAGCAGCCAGGGGCGGCGAGAGACCCAGTACTTC. It specifies CASSSQGRRETQYF. Filled out from reference TRBV5-1 and TRBJ2-5, the complete variable domain reads KAGVTQTPRYLIKTRGQQVTLSCSPISGHRSVSWYQQTPGQGLQFLFEYFSETQRNKGNFPGRFSGRQFSNSRSEMNVSTLELGDSALYLCASSSQGRRETQYFGPGTRLLVL.

The chain has TRBV4-1 and TRBJ1-6; possibly TRBD1 for D (5 bases). Germline CDR1 reads MGHRA; CDR2 reads YSYEKL. This CDR3 region has 18 residues. Trimming removed 0 bases at V and 11 bases at J, with 23 bases between. The CDR3 is CASSQEGTPRGLGAPLHF. The CDR3 coding sequence is TGCGCCAGCAGCCAAGAAGGCACCCCTAGGGGCCTTGGCGCACCCCTCCACTTT.

V and J are TRBV15 and TRBJ1-5; D gene uncertain. V was cut by 3 bases and J by 0 bases, with 9 bases left in between. The CDR3 runs 15 residues. Germline V CDR1 and CDR2: LNHNV, YYDKDF (reference sequence). The CDR3: CATSRGGSSNQPQHF. Here the CDR3 DNA reads TGTGCCACCAGCAGGGGAGGGTCTAGCAATCAGCCCCAGCATTTT.

This chain's CDR3 is CASSLAGTASGANVLTF. For the CDR3, the DNA is TGTGCCAGCAGCTTAGCCGGGACAGCCTCTGGGGCCAACGTCCTGACTTTC. This chain joins TRBV7-3 and TRBJ2-6; TRBD1 matches at 7 bases. V was clipped by 2 bases and J by 0 bases; unmatched bases: 4. The CDR3 is 17 amino acids. Germline CDR1 and CDR2: SGHTA and FQGTGA.

CDR3 DNA sequence: TGCGCCAGCAGCTTGGGTACCGGGACAGGTTACAATGAGCAGTTCTTC. It translates to CASSLGTGTGYNEQFF. The chain has TRBV5-1 and TRBJ2-1; 8 bases map to TRBD1. This CDR3 spans 16 amino acids. V lost 0 bases and J lost 4; bases outside the gene matches: 6. The germline V gene has CDR1 SGHRS and CDR2 YFSETQ.

This chain links TRBV7-8 with TRBJ1-5, with D perhaps TRBD1 (5 bases). Germline CDR1 is SGHVS and CDR2 is FQNEAQ. V was cut by 6 bases and J by 11 bases, with 17 bases left in between. This CDR3 region has 13 residues. The CDR3 DNA reads as TGTGCCAGCAGTAAGGGGTTCTCGAGGTCCCAGCATTTT. It yields the protein CASSKGFSRSQHF.

The chain links TRBV25-1 to TRBJ2-1, with D possibly TRBD2 on 6 matching bases. Trimming removed 6 bases from V and 3 bases from J, with 15 bases in between. The CDR3 runs 15 residues. Germline V gene lookup returns CDR1 MGHDK and CDR2 SYGVNS. CDR3 residues: CASSLARGGYNEQFF. In DNA form, the CDR3 reads TGTGCCAGCAGCCTGGCGAGGGGAGGCTACAATGAGCAGTTCTTC.

The chain recombines TRBV6-5 with TRBJ1-2, with D unclear. The V end was cut by 6 bases, the J end by 5 bases, with 13 bases between. The CDR3 runs 13 residues. The V gene's germline CDR1 is MNHEY and CDR2 SVGAGI. As DNA, the CDR3 is TGTGCCAGCAGAAGCGGGGATTGGTATGGCTACACCTTC. Protein sequence: CASRSGDWYGYTF.

The chain employs TRBV28 and TRBJ1-4, with a possible D match to TRBD1 (6 bases). Trimming left V 7 bases short and J 5 bases short, with 14 bases between. This CDR3 region has 14 residues. CDR1 and CDR2 from the germline V gene are MDHEN and SYDVKM. CDR3 sequence: CASTPGGGNEKLFF. CDR3 bases: TGTGCCAGCACCCCGGGGGGCGGCAATGAAAAACTGTTTTTT.

This clone was observed a few times. The chain has TRBV20-1 and TRBJ1-5, with D tentatively TRBD1 (6 bases). Per germline, CDR1 DFQATT and CDR2 SNEGSKA (reference sequence). Trimming took 5 bases from V and 11 from J, leaving 13 bases between them. There are 11 residues in the CDR3. In DNA, the CDR3 is TGCAGTGCTTCCGGAGGGGGGGCCCAGCATTTT. Translated, it gives CSASGGGAQHF.

J is TRBJ2-7 and V is TRBV11-3, with 9 bases aligning to TRBD1. The V and J ends lost 5 bases and 6 bases, in that order; junction bases with no gene match: 5. Germline CDR1 SGHNT, CDR2 YENEEA. This CDR3 has 13 residues. DNA for the CDR3: TGTGCCAGCAGCCCCGGGACAGGGAGCGAGCAGTACTTC. Translated: CASSPGTGSEQYF.

This chain uses TRBV15 with TRBJ1-3, with 7 positions matching TRBD1. Germline values: CDR1 LNHNV, CDR2 YYDKDF (reference sequence). The CDR3 runs to 17 residues. Trimming cost V 0 bases and J 1 base; bases outside gene matches: 6. Here the CDR3 DNA reads TGTGCCACCAGCAGAGATCTTCGACAGGGATCTGGAAACACCATATATTTT. Encoded protein: CATSRDLRQGSGNTIYF.

This sequence joins TRBV3-1 (or the pseudogene TRBV3-2) and TRBJ1-1, with D maybe TRBD1 (5 bases). CDR1 and CDR2 from the germline V gene are LGHDT and YNNKEL (reference sequence). This CDR3 is 19 amino acids long. V was pared by 0 bases and J by 3 bases, with 23 bases between. The CDR3 sequence: CASSQDLSGVRRADTEAFF. Here the CDR3 DNA reads TGTGCCAGCAGCCAAGACCTCTCGGGGGTGCGGCGGGCAGACACTGAAGCTTTCTTT.

The chain joins TRBV24-1 to TRBJ1-1; D not certain. Germline assignment: CDR1 KGHDR and CDR2 SFDVKD. The CDR3 consists of 13 residues. The V end lost 0 bases, the J end lost 10 bases, and 11 bases lay between the germline ends. The CDR3 sequence: CATSDLQAGGAFF. CDR3 nucleotides: TGTGCCACCAGTGATTTGCAAGCTGGAGGAGCTTTCTTT.

The chain links TRBV10-1 to TRBJ1-2; the D is unclear. Deletions cut 5 bases from V and 8 bases from J, with 21 bases between. Germline CDR1 reads WNHNN; CDR2 reads SYGVQD (reference sequence). The CDR3 is made up of 15 amino acids. CDR3 DNA: TGCGCCAGCAGTTCCGGGAACAAGGGTCGTTGGGGCTACACCTTC. This encodes CASSSGNKGRWGYTF.

J is TRBJ1-5 and V is TRBV28; D may be TRBD1 (5 bases). The V end was cut by 2 bases, the J end by 4 bases, with 12 bases between. This CDR3 region has 15 residues. From germline, CDR1 is MDHEN and CDR2 SYDVKM. The CDR3 loop is CASSLVRVFNQPQHF. In nucleotides, the CDR3 is TGTGCCAGCAGTTTAGTCAGGGTATTTAATCAGCCCCAGCATTTT.